A selection of T cell receptor beta chains follows, all from one sample in a study of blood T cell repertoires in COVID-19. Some clones are missing from TCRdb's copy, which holds only in-frame ones; the method was immunoSEQ multiplex PCR. Altogether 95,000 to 150,000 clones are present, 70% to 80% being singletons, with the ten largest covering approximately 3.9%. The sample taken for sequencing was peripheral blood. Receptors originate from a woman older than 75 with acute or convalescent COVID-19. CDR3s include the opening cysteine and the closing phenylalanine or tryptophan. D genes are given only for firm matches. Size values are once, few and many counts, or a class for expanded clones, and some rows have none.

d_call: .
v_call: TRBV19
cdr3_length: 12
j_call: TRBJ1-3
clone_size: .
cdr3_nt: TGTGCCAGTAGTATGTTCGGTAGCACCATATATTTT
cdr3_aa: CASSMFGSTIYF

d_call: .
v_call: TRBV5-1
cdr3_length: 16
j_call: TRBJ2-3
clone_size: .
cdr3_nt: TGCGCCAGCAGCTTGGGAGGAGTTGCTAGCACAGATACGCAGTATTTT
cdr3_aa: CASSLGGVASTDTQYF

d_call: TRBD1
v_call: TRBV3-1/TRBV3-2
cdr3_length: 15
j_call: TRBJ2-6
clone_size: few
cdr3_nt: TGTGCCAGCAACAGGGGTCCCGCCGGGGCCAACGTCCTGACTTTC
cdr3_aa: CASNRGPAGANVLTF

d_call: TRBD1
v_call: TRBV5-1
cdr3_length: 15
j_call: TRBJ2-2
clone_size: .
cdr3_nt: TGCGCCAGCAGCCATGACAGGGGGAGCACCGGGGAGCTGTTTTTT
cdr3_aa: CASSHDRGSTGELFF

d_call: TRBD1
v_call: TRBV6-5
cdr3_length: 15
j_call: TRBJ1-5
clone_size: .
cdr3_nt: TGTGCCAGCAGTCTCCAGGGACAGGGGAATCAGCCCCAGCATTTT
cdr3_aa: CASSLQGQGNQPQHF

d_call: TRBD1
v_call: TRBV5-4
cdr3_length: 16
j_call: TRBJ1-2
clone_size: .
cdr3_nt: TGTGCCAGCAGCTTTAATGCCGGGACAGGGAGGGATGGCTACACCTTC
cdr3_aa: CASSFNAGTGRDGYTF

d_call: .
v_call: TRBV19
cdr3_length: 13
j_call: TRBJ2-7
clone_size: few
cdr3_nt: TGTGCCAGTAGTATAGACAGGTCCTACGAGCAGTACTTC
cdr3_aa: CASSIDRSYEQYF

d_call: TRBD1
v_call: TRBV19
cdr3_length: 17
j_call: TRBJ1-1
clone_size: .
cdr3_nt: TGTGCCAGTAGTCTCTCCCTACAGGGGGCCCTGAACACTGAAGCTTTCTTT
cdr3_aa: CASSLSLQGALNTEAFF

d_call: .
v_call: TRBV7-3
cdr3_length: 13
j_call: TRBJ1-1
clone_size: .
cdr3_nt: TGTGCCAGCAGCGGCGGCATGAACACTGAAGCTTTCTTT
cdr3_aa: CASSGGMNTEAFF

d_call: .
v_call: TRBV7-8
cdr3_length: 13
j_call: TRBJ1-1
clone_size: few
cdr3_nt: TGTGCCAGCAGCCGGCCGGGAGGCACTGAAGCTTTCTTT
cdr3_aa: CASSRPGGTEAFF

d_call: TRBD2
v_call: TRBV6-2/TRBV6-3
cdr3_length: 17
j_call: TRBJ2-5
clone_size: few
cdr3_nt: TGTGCCAGCAGTTACTCGATAGGACGGCGGGAGTTTGTGACCCAGTACTTC
cdr3_aa: CASSYSIGRREFVTQYF

d_call: .
v_call: TRBV9
cdr3_length: 14
j_call: TRBJ1-6
clone_size: .
cdr3_nt: TGTGCCAGCAGCGTAGAAAGCAATAATTCACCCCTCCACTTT
cdr3_aa: CASSVESNNSPLHF

d_call: .
v_call: TRBV6-2/TRBV6-3
cdr3_length: 13
j_call: TRBJ1-6
clone_size: few
cdr3_nt: TGTGCCAGCAGTTACGGAGGTGATTCACCCCTCCACTTT
cdr3_aa: CASSYGGDSPLHF

d_call: .
v_call: TRBV25-1
cdr3_length: 13
j_call: TRBJ1-1
clone_size: once
cdr3_nt: TGTGCCAGCAGGGTACAGGGCGGAACTGAAGCTTTCTTT
cdr3_aa: CASRVQGGTEAFF

d_call: .
v_call: TRBV6-6
cdr3_length: 14
j_call: TRBJ1-2
clone_size: .
cdr3_nt: TGTGCCAGCAGTCCAGAATTACTATACTATGGCTACACCTTC
cdr3_aa: CASSPELLYYGYTF

d_call: TRBD2
v_call: TRBV28
cdr3_length: 16
j_call: TRBJ2-7
clone_size: .
cdr3_nt: TGTGCCAGCAGTTTAATTTGGGAGTCAGGAGCGGGAGCTCCCCACTTC
cdr3_aa: CASSLIWESGAGAPHF

d_call: TRBD1
v_call: TRBV13
cdr3_length: 14
j_call: TRBJ2-7
clone_size: once
cdr3_nt: TGTGCCAGCAGCTCAGGAGACAGGGGTAGCGAGCAGTACTTC
cdr3_aa: CASSSGDRGSEQYF

d_call: TRBD2
v_call: TRBV4-1
cdr3_length: 17
j_call: TRBJ2-3
clone_size: .
cdr3_nt: TGCGCCAGCAGCCAAGCAGAAACTAGCGGGAGTTCAGATACGCAGTATTTT
cdr3_aa: CASSQAETSGSSDTQYF

d_call: .
v_call: TRBV18
cdr3_length: 14
j_call: TRBJ1-1
clone_size: once
cdr3_nt: TGTGCCAGCTCTCCCGGGTGGGGAGGTACTGAAGCTTTCTTT
cdr3_aa: CASSPGWGGTEAFF

d_call: .
v_call: TRBV3-1/TRBV3-2
cdr3_length: 14
j_call: TRBJ1-1
clone_size: .
cdr3_nt: TGTGCCAGCAGCCTAGGACAGTCCAACACTGAAGCTTTCTTT
cdr3_aa: CASSLGQSNTEAFF

d_call: .
v_call: TRBV9
cdr3_length: 13
j_call: TRBJ1-2
clone_size: .
cdr3_nt: TGTGCCAGCAGCGCCCAGGGGAACTATGGCTACACCTTC
cdr3_aa: CASSAQGNYGYTF

d_call: .
v_call: TRBV29-1
cdr3_length: 11
j_call: TRBJ1-3
clone_size: .
cdr3_nt: TGCAGCGCCGTGGGGGGGGACACCATATATTTT
cdr3_aa: CSAVGGDTIYF

d_call: TRBD1
v_call: TRBV30
cdr3_length: 18
j_call: TRBJ2-6
clone_size: .
cdr3_nt: TGTGCCTGGAGTGACTGGACAGGGGGCCACTCTGGGGCCAACGTCCTGACTTTC
cdr3_aa: CAWSDWTGGHSGANVLTF

d_call: TRBD2
v_call: TRBV3-1/TRBV3-2
cdr3_length: 20
j_call: TRBJ2-1
clone_size: .
cdr3_nt: TGTGCCAGCAGCCAAGTTTTTACTAGCGGGAGGTCCCACTCCTACAATGAGCAGTTCTTC
cdr3_aa: CASSQVFTSGRSHSYNEQFF